The present T cell receptor beta chain was sequenced within a study of blood T cells in healthy people across ages. Combining a sample-barcoded 5' primer with a J-beta primer mix, a second PCR ran for roughly 7 to 11 cycles. TCRdb reprocessed the 5' RACE reads via MiXCR and lists one record per CDR3 protein. The table has 1.2 million to 1.5 million distinct CDR3 sequences, 42% seen once; the top ten hold roughly 7.9%. This clonotype has a handful of counts. This receptor was obtained from a woman between 18 and 29 years old in good health. The specimen sequenced was blood.

CDR3 DNA sequence: TGTGCCACCAGTGATTTAGGGGGGTCGCAGTATTTT. This translates into CATSDLGGSQYF. The V call is TRBV24-1, the J call TRBJ2-3; either TRBD1 or TRBD2 may supply D (6 bases each). This CDR3 is built from 12 residues. The germline V gene encodes CDR1 KGHDR and CDR2 SFDVKD. V lost 1 base, J lost 10 bases, and 8 bases lay in between.